The 13 T cell receptor beta chains reported below all come from one sample, sequenced in a study of blood T cells in healthy people across ages. With a J-beta primer mix and a sample-barcoded 5' primer, a second PCR ran roughly 6 to 11 cycles. Each CDR3 protein gets one entry after TCRdb re-called the 5' RACE reads with MiXCR. The sample consists of hundreds of thousands of distinct CDR3 sequences, roughly three fifths of them appearing once. The sample consisted of blood. The receptors shown here come from a man aged 40-55 years in good health.

V gene TRBV11-3 combines with J gene TRBJ2-3, with D perhaps being TRBD1 or TRBD2 (5 bases each). CDR3 length: 14 residues. Germline assignment: CDR1 SGHNT and CDR2 YENEEA. V lost 5 bases and J lost 4, with 13 bases in between. The CDR3 region has the DNA TGTGCCAGCAGCACAGGACATAGCGCAGATACGCAGTATTTT. Amino acids: CASSTGHSADTQYF.

This clonotype was detected once. CDR3 DNA sequence: TGTGCCACCAGTGATTTGAGAGTAAGCACAGATACGCAGTATTTT. Protein sequence: CATSDLRVSTDTQYF. J is TRBJ2-3 and V is TRBV24-1; D gene unclear. V lost 0 bases to trimming and J lost 0 bases, with 6 bases between them. CDR3 size: 15 residues. Looked up from germline, CDR1 is KGHDR and CDR2 is SFDVKD.

The V and J genes are TRBV11-3 and TRBJ2-7; D is possibly TRBD2 (5 bases). Germline V gene lookup returns CDR1 SGHNT and CDR2 YENEEA. V lost 6 bases, J lost 0 bases, and 15 bases lay in between. The CDR3 consists of 15 residues. CDR3 sequence (DNA): TGTGCCAGCAGGGGAGCGGTCTTAAGCTCCTACGAGCAGTACTTC. It translates to CASRGAVLSSYEQYF.

CDR3: CASSYSNLAGGISYEQYF. In nucleotides, the CDR3 is TGTGCCAGCAGTTACTCGAACTTAGCCGGGGGCATCTCCTACGAGCAGTACTTC. This chain uses TRBV6-5 with TRBJ2-7; either TRBD1 or TRBD2 may fit D (6 bases each). Germline values: CDR1 MNHEY, CDR2 SVGAGI. This CDR3 spans 18 amino acids. Between the trimmed V and J ends, which lost 0 bases and 0 bases, there was a span of 18 bases.

This clonotype turned up a few times. Here the CDR3 DNA reads TGTGCCAGCAGTTTTGGGGGGGCTAACTATGGCTACACCTTC. Translated: CASSFGGANYGYTF. The chain employs TRBV12-3 or TRBV12-4 and TRBJ1-2; possible D gene TRBD1, 5 bases. CDR3 length: 14 residues. The V gene lost 3 bases and the J gene lost 0 bases, with 8 bases spanning the gap.

The rearrangement joins TRBV6-1 to TRBJ1-1, with D tentatively TRBD1 (6 bases). Germline CDR1 reads MNHNS; CDR2 reads SASEGT. CDR3 length: 13 residues. V lost 6 bases and J lost 3, with 11 bases in between. CDR3 sequence reads: CASSDRSHTEAFF. In DNA form, the CDR3 reads TGTGCCAGCAGCGACAGGTCCCACACTGAAGCTTTCTTT.

The chain has TRBV4-2 and TRBJ2-1; D gene ambiguous. V lost 0 bases, J lost 8 bases, and 5 bases lay in between. Germline-derived CDR1 and CDR2 are LGHNA and YNFKEQ. The CDR3 runs 12 residues. The CDR3 nucleotides are TGTGCCAGCAGCCAAGAAGAGGATGAGCAGTTCTTC. This translates into CASSQEEDEQFF.

This clonotype was counted between two and nine times. The rearrangement joins TRBV6-2 or TRBV6-3 to TRBJ2-1; 7 nucleotides match TRBD1. This CDR3 spans 15 amino acids. Germline lookup yields CDR1 MNHEY and CDR2 SVGEGT. V was pared by 2 bases and J by 7 bases, with 8 bases of the junction left unmatched. CDR3 sequence: CASSYETGFLNEQFF. The CDR3, as DNA: TGTGCCAGCAGTTACGAGACAGGGTTTTTGAATGAGCAGTTCTTC.

The chain couples TRBV28 to TRBJ1-1, with 7 bases fitting TRBD1. With V trimmed by 4 bases and J by 1 base, 3 bases remained unmatched. The CDR3 is made up of 14 amino acids. Germline-derived CDR1 and CDR2 are MDHEN and SYDVKM. CDR3 sequence reads: CASSSGQSNTEAFF. CDR3 coding DNA: TGTGCCAGCAGTTCGGGACAGTCGAACACTGAAGCTTTCTTT.

The gene calls are TRBV20-1 and TRBJ2-1; 12 nucleotides match TRBD2. Germline assignment: CDR1 DFQATT and CDR2 SNEGSKA (reference sequence). The ends lost 6 bases at V and 2 bases at J; junction bases unmatched: 5. The CDR3 extends over 15 amino acids. The DNA for the CDR3 is TGCAGTGCCCGGACTAGCGGGATCCCCTACAATGAGCAGTTCTTC. Translated: CSARTSGIPYNEQFF.

The V call is TRBV9, the J call TRBJ1-1; TRBD1 aligns across 9 bases. V lost 6 bases to trimming and J lost 10 bases; unmatched junction nucleotides: 22. The CDR3 runs to 17 residues. CDR1 is SGDLS and CDR2 is YYNGEE in the germline V gene. The CDR3 coding sequence is TGTGCCAGCACCACATTTCGGACAGGGGTAGACCCCGACCCAGCTTTCTTT. As protein: CASTTFRTGVDPDPAFF.

This clonotype has a handful of counts. The rearrangement uses TRBV29-1 and TRBJ2-1; no firm D call. Germline V gene data show CDR1 as SQVTM and CDR2 as ANQGSEA. V dropped 5 bases and J dropped 3 bases, with 5 bases sitting between them. The CDR3 runs to 11 residues. CDR3 in DNA: TGCAGCGTTAACAGCTACAATGAGCAGTTCTTC. Its translation: CSVNSYNEQFF.

The chain joins TRBV6-5 to TRBJ1-2; 11 nucleotides agree with TRBD1. CDR1 is MNHEY, CDR2 SVGAGI, per germline. The CDR3 is made up of 13 amino acids. With V trimmed by 6 bases and J by 8 bases, 5 bases remained unmatched. CDR3 nucleotide sequence: TGTGCCAGCAGGTGGACAGGGGGCGAAGGCTACACCTTC. It specifies CASRWTGGEGYTF.